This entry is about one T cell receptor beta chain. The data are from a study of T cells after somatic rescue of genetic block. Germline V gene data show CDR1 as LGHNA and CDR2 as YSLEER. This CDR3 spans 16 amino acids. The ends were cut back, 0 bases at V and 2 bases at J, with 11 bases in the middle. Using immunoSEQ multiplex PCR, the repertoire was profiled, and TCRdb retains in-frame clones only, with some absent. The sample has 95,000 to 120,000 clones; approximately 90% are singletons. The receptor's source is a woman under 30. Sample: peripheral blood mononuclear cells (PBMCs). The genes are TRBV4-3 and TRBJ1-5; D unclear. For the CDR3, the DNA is TGCGCCAGCAGCCAAGATGGATGGGGTGGCAATCAGCCCCAGCATTTT. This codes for CASSQDGWGGNQPQHF.